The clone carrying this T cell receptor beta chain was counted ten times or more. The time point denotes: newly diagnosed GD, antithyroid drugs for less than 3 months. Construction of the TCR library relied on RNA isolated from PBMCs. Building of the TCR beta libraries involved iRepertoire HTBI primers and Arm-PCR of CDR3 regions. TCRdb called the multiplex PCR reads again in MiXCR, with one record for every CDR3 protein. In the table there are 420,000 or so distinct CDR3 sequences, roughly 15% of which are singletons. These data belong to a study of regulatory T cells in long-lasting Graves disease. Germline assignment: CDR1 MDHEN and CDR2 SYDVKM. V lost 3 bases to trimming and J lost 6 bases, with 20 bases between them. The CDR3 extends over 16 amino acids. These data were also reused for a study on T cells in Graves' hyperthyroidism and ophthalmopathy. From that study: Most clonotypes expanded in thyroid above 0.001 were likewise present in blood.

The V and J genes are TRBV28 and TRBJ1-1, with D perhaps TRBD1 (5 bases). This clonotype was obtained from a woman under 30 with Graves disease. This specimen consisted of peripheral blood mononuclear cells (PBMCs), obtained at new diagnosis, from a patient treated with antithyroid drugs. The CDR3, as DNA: TGTGCCAGCAGTTTGAAGCCGGGACTGCCTATATCTGAAGCTTTCTTT. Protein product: CASSLKPGLPISEAFF.